Sequencing of this T cell receptor (beta chain) was carried out in a study of shared clonotypes between healthy human individuals. CD45RO-negative, CCR7-positively selected cells formed the naive CD8 fraction, excluding terminally differentiated effector memory CD45RA+ cells. CDR3 length: 16 residues. Between the trimmed V and J ends, which lost 1 base and 2 bases, there was a span of 14 bases. The V gene's germline CDR1 is MDHEN and CDR2 SYDVKM. TCRdb's copy holds only in-frame clones and misses some; the assay was immunoSEQ multiplex PCR. The data contain millions of clones, more than 85% of them seen just once; the ten biggest clones take up around 1.7%.

The chain is built from TRBV28 and TRBJ2-5; D not certain. The source is a man younger than 35 in good health. Some clones in this sample may be carry-over from other donors' samples. Sequenced input: naive CD8+ T cells from PBMCs. CDR3 loop: CASSLLTYRGQETQYF. The CDR3 DNA follows: TGTGCCAGCAGTTTATTAACCTATCGAGGTCAAGAGACCCAGTACTTC.